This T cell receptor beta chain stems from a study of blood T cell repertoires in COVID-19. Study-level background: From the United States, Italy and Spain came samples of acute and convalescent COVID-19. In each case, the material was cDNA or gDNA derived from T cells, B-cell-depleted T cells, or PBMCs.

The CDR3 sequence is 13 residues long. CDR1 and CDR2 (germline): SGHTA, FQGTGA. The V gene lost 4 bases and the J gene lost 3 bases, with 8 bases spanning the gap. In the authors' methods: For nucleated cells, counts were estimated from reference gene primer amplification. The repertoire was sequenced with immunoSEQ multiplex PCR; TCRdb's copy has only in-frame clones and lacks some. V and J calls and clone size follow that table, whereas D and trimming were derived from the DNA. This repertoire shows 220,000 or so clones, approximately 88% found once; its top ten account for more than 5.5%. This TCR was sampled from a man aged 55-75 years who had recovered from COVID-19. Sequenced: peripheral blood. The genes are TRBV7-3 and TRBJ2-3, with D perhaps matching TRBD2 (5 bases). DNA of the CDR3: TGTGCCAGCAGCTCTTCGGGGACAGATACGCAGTATTTT. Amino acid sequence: CASSSSGTDTQYF.